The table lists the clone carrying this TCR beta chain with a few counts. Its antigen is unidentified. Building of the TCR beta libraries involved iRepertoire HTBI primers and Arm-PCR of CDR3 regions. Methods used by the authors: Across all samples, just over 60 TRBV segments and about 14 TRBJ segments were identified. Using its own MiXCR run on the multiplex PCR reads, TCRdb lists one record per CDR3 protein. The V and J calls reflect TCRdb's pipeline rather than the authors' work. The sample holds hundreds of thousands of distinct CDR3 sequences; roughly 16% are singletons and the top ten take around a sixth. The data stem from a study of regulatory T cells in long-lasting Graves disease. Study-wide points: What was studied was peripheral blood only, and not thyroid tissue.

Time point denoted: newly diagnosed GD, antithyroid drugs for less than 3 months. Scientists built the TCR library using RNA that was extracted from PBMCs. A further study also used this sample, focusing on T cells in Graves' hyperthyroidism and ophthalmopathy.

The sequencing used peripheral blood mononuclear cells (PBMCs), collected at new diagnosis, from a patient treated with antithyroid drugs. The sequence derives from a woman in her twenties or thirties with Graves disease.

As DNA, the CDR3 is TGTGCCAGCCACCGAGGGAGGCGCACAGATACGCAGTATTTT. Translating it yields CASHRGRRTDTQYF. The chain has TRBV19 and TRBJ2-3; maybe TRBD2 (6 bases). With 9 bases removed from V and 1 base from J, the gap between germline ends came to 14 bases. The CDR3 loop spans 14 amino acids. Germline V CDR1 and CDR2: LNHDA, SQIVND (reference sequence).